This is a list of T cell receptor beta chains from one sample in a study of vaccination and CD4 T cells after COVID-19. TCRdb re-called the PCR reads through MiXCR, storing one row per CDR3 protein. The sample has 12,000 or so distinct CDR3 sequences; around half are singletons. These TCRs are of unknown antigen specificity. Specimen: CD4+ T cells from blood, cultured in vitro. The source of these receptors is a human donor who had recovered from COVID-19. The CDR3 runs from the conserved cysteine through the conserved F or W. Each record gives: CDR3 DNA, CDR3 protein, J gene, D gene, clone size, V gene. D genes are given only for firm matches. The size of a clone is reported for some rows only, either as once, few or many, or as a class for expanded clones.

DNA: TGTGCCAGCAGTTACGTGTCAGGGAGGGTCCCCGAGCAGTACTTC; CDR3: CASSYVSGRVPEQYF; J: TRBJ2-7; D: TRBD2; size: NA; V: TRBV6-5
DNA: TGTGCCAGCGCGACAAACACAGGGGATGGGTCACCCCTCCACTTT; CDR3: CASATNTGDGSPLHF; J: TRBJ1-6; D: TRBD1; size: few; V: TRBV7-3
DNA: TGCGCCAGCAGCTTGACCTTAGCGGGCCAAGAGACCCAGTACTTC; CDR3: CASSLTLAGQETQYF; J: TRBJ2-5; D: TRBD2; size: NA; V: TRBV5-1
DNA: TGCGCCAGCAGCCAAGTCGATTACCATATACCCGAGAATGAGCAGTTCTTC; CDR3: CASSQVDYHIPENEQFF; J: TRBJ2-1; D: NA; size: NA; V: TRBV4-1
DNA: TGCAGTGAGCCGGGGGACTATGGCTACACCTTC; CDR3: CSEPGDYGYTF; J: TRBJ1-2; D: NA; size: NA; V: TRBV20-1
DNA: TGTGCCAGCAGGATGACAGGGGAATATGGCTACACCTTC; CDR3: CASRMTGEYGYTF; J: TRBJ1-2; D: TRBD1; size: medium-sized; V: TRBV6-2/TRBV6-3
DNA: TGTGCCAGCAGCCCTGGCGGACAGAACTACGAGCAGTACTTC; CDR3: CASSPGGQNYEQYF; J: TRBJ2-7; D: NA; size: large; V: TRBV7-2
DNA: TGTGCCAGCAGGGGGGGGTCCTTCTACGAGCAGTACTTC; CDR3: CASRGGSFYEQYF; J: TRBJ2-7; D: TRBD2; size: NA; V: TRBV2
DNA: TGCAGCGTTGGAGAGGCAGATACGCAGTATTTT; CDR3: CSVGEADTQYF; J: TRBJ2-3; D: NA; size: few; V: TRBV29-1
DNA: TGTGCCAGCAGTTACTCGATGGGCAGTGCGAGCGGCTATGGCTACACCTTC; CDR3: CASSYSMGSASGYGYTF; J: TRBJ1-2; D: NA; size: few; V: TRBV6-2/TRBV6-3
DNA: TGTGCCAGCAGCGGGCGGACTAGCGGCCCGATTATTTCGGCCGGGGAGCTGTTTTTT; CDR3: CASSGRTSGPIISAGELFF; J: TRBJ2-2; D: NA; size: few; V: TRBV21-1
DNA: TGTGCCAGTAGTATAGGAGCGGGAGAAGAACGAGAGACCCAGTACTTC; CDR3: CASSIGAGEERETQYF; J: TRBJ2-5; D: TRBD2; size: few; V: TRBV19
DNA: TGTGCCAGCAGTGACTCCCCAGGGGATCTGGGGGAGCAGTACTTC; CDR3: CASSDSPGDLGEQYF; J: TRBJ2-7; D: NA; size: NA; V: TRBV6-4
DNA: TGTGCCAGCAGTTACGAGGACACCGGGGAGCTGTTTTTT; CDR3: CASSYEDTGELFF; J: TRBJ2-2; D: NA; size: NA; V: TRBV28
DNA: TGTGCCAGCAGTTACGGCAGGAACCAAGCTAACTATGGCTACACCTTC; CDR3: CASSYGRNQANYGYTF; J: TRBJ1-2; D: NA; size: NA; V: TRBV6-5
DNA: TGCAGTGCTAGAGATTTGACAGGCAATCAGCCCCAGCATTTT; CDR3: CSARDLTGNQPQHF; J: TRBJ1-5; D: NA; size: few; V: TRBV20-1
DNA: TGTGCCACCAGCTCTAGCGGGAACTCCTACAATGAGCAGTTCTTC; CDR3: CATSSSGNSYNEQFF; J: TRBJ2-1; D: TRBD2; size: NA; V: TRBV24-1
DNA: TGTGCCAGCAGTGAAGGTAGCGGGTCGGATACGCAGTATTTT; CDR3: CASSEGSGSDTQYF; J: TRBJ2-3; D: TRBD2; size: NA; V: TRBV6-4
DNA: TGCAGTGCTAGGCCCGGGACTTCGTATGGCTACACCTTC; CDR3: CSARPGTSYGYTF; J: TRBJ1-2; D: NA; size: NA; V: TRBV20-1
DNA: TGTGCCAGCAGTGAACTAGCGGGAGGGCCAGATACGCAGTATTTT; CDR3: CASSELAGGPDTQYF; J: TRBJ2-3; D: TRBD2; size: NA; V: TRBV6-1
DNA: TGTGCCAGCAGTGAGATCCAGGGAATCGATTCACCCCTCCACTTT; CDR3: CASSEIQGIDSPLHF; J: TRBJ1-6; D: NA; size: NA; V: TRBV2
DNA: TGTGCCTGGACTTATAGCTCCTATAATTCACCCCTCCACTTT; CDR3: CAWTYSSYNSPLHF; J: TRBJ1-6; D: NA; size: NA; V: TRBV30
DNA: TGTGCCAGCAGCTCGACTAGGGGGGCCTACGAGCAGTACTTC; CDR3: CASSSTRGAYEQYF; J: TRBJ2-7; D: NA; size: once; V: TRBV11-2
DNA: TGTGCCAGCAGTGAGGGAACAGATACGCAGTATTTT; CDR3: CASSEGTDTQYF; J: TRBJ2-3; D: NA; size: few; V: TRBV2
DNA: TGTGCCAGCAGCCCTCGAGGGGTCTCCTATAATTCACCCCTCCACTTT; CDR3: CASSPRGVSYNSPLHF; J: TRBJ1-6; D: NA; size: NA; V: TRBV28
DNA: TGCGCCAGCAGCTTGGTTACAGGAGATAATGAAAAACTGTTTTTT; CDR3: CASSLVTGDNEKLFF; J: TRBJ1-4; D: NA; size: NA; V: TRBV5-1
DNA: TGTGCCAGCGATCCAGGGGCGGGGAGGGATGAGCAGTTCTTC; CDR3: CASDPGAGRDEQFF; J: TRBJ2-1; D: NA; size: NA; V: TRBV28
DNA: TGTGCCACTTCTCCAGGACTCAATCAGCCCCAGCATTTT; CDR3: CATSPGLNQPQHF; J: TRBJ1-5; D: NA; size: NA; V: TRBV19
DNA: TGTGCCTGGAGTGTATATAGGACTAGCGGGATTAACACCGGGGAGCTGTTTTTT; CDR3: CAWSVYRTSGINTGELFF; J: TRBJ2-2; D: TRBD2; size: NA; V: TRBV30
DNA: TGTGCCAGTAGTATTGGATTAATGTCAGGAGTATATGGCTACACCTTC; CDR3: CASSIGLMSGVYGYTF; J: TRBJ1-2; D: NA; size: few; V: TRBV19
DNA: TGTGCCAGCAGCCACACTAGTGAGCAGTACTTC; CDR3: CASSHTSEQYF; J: TRBJ2-7; D: NA; size: NA; V: TRBV14
DNA: TGTGCCAGCAGCTTAGTTGACGAGACCCAGTACTTC; CDR3: CASSLVDETQYF; J: TRBJ2-5; D: NA; size: NA; V: TRBV7-2
DNA: TGTGCCAGCAGCTTGGCCAGATCGGAGTACTTC; CDR3: CASSLARSEYF; J: TRBJ2-7; D: NA; size: NA; V: TRBV5-8
DNA: TGTGCCAGTCACCCTCTCGGGAGGAGTTACAATGAGCAGTTCTTC; CDR3: CASHPLGRSYNEQFF; J: TRBJ2-1; D: TRBD2; size: NA; V: TRBV19
DNA: TGTGCCAGCAGAACACCATTTAGAAATTCACCCCTCCACTTT; CDR3: CASRTPFRNSPLHF; J: TRBJ1-6; D: NA; size: NA; V: TRBV6-1
DNA: TGCAGTGCTAGCTCTCTATCAGAATCATCCTACGAGCAGTACTTC; CDR3: CSASSLSESSYEQYF; J: TRBJ2-7; D: NA; size: few; V: TRBV20-1
DNA: TGTGCCAGCGGTCGGAGCCTAGGGGCCAAAAACATTCAGTACTTC; CDR3: CASGRSLGAKNIQYF; J: TRBJ2-4; D: NA; size: NA; V: TRBV7-9
DNA: TGTGCCACCAGCGGGAGACAGGGGGCGCCGGAGACCCAGTACTTC; CDR3: CATSGRQGAPETQYF; J: TRBJ2-5; D: TRBD1; size: few; V: TRBV15
DNA: TGTGCCAGTAGTGAACTAGCGGGCGCCGCCAATGAGCAGTTCTTC; CDR3: CASSELAGAANEQFF; J: TRBJ2-1; D: TRBD2; size: once; V: TRBV19
DNA: TGCGCCAGCGGCCAAGACACTAGAGCAGAGACCCAGTACTTC; CDR3: CASGQDTRAETQYF; J: TRBJ2-5; D: NA; size: NA; V: TRBV4-3
DNA: TGTGCCAGCTCATTAACGACAGGTGGGGATGTGCCCCAGCATTTT; CDR3: CASSLTTGGDVPQHF; J: TRBJ1-5; D: NA; size: few; V: TRBV18
DNA: TGTGCCAGCAGCCAAGGCAGGGTCTATGGCTACACCTTC; CDR3: CASSQGRVYGYTF; J: TRBJ1-2; D: NA; size: NA; V: TRBV14
DNA: TGTGCCAGCAGCGTAGGCGAGGGGATAATCGGGCAGTACTTC; CDR3: CASSVGEGIIGQYF; J: TRBJ2-7; D: NA; size: NA; V: TRBV9
DNA: TGTGCCAGCTCACCCACGGGGGGCGTGAACTATGGCTACACCTTC; CDR3: CASSPTGGVNYGYTF; J: TRBJ1-2; D: NA; size: NA; V: TRBV18
DNA: TGTGCCATCAGTGAGTCCCCCCCGGGAACCACAGATACGCAGTATTTT; CDR3: CAISESPPGTTDTQYF; J: TRBJ2-3; D: NA; size: NA; V: TRBV10-3
DNA: TGTGCCAGCAGCTTAATGCGGCACACAGATACGCAGTATTTT; CDR3: CASSLMRHTDTQYF; J: TRBJ2-3; D: NA; size: NA; V: TRBV7-2
DNA: TGTGCCTGGAGTAACAGAGGCAATCAGCCCCAGCATTTT; CDR3: CAWSNRGNQPQHF; J: TRBJ1-5; D: NA; size: NA; V: TRBV30
DNA: TGTGCCAGCAACCTCGACGGTGGGGGTTTGAATGGAAACACCATATATTTT; CDR3: CASNLDGGGLNGNTIYF; J: TRBJ1-3; D: NA; size: NA; V: TRBV6-1
DNA: TGTGCCAGCAGTCCCCGGACGGCTCTGAACACTGAAGCTTTCTTT; CDR3: CASSPRTALNTEAFF; J: TRBJ1-1; D: NA; size: NA; V: TRBV2
DNA: TGCAGTGCAGGGGGCTTAGCCCGGGGCAATGAGCAGTTCTTC; CDR3: CSAGGLARGNEQFF; J: TRBJ2-1; D: TRBD1; size: NA; V: TRBV20-1
DNA: TGTGCCTGGAGTGTACGTAGTAGTCTGAAGGCTTTCTTT; CDR3: CAWSVRSSLKAFF; J: TRBJ1-1; D: NA; size: NA; V: TRBV30
DNA: TGTGCCAGCAGTCAACCGCCGGGACAGGGGGCAGGTGGCTACACCTTC; CDR3: CASSQPPGQGAGGYTF; J: TRBJ1-2; D: TRBD1; size: NA; V: TRBV3-1
DNA: TGTGCCAGCAGTTTAGCTGGGCCAGAGTACAATCAGCCCCAGCATTTT; CDR3: CASSLAGPEYNQPQHF; J: TRBJ1-5; D: NA; size: NA; V: TRBV28
DNA: TGTGCCAGTAGTAACGCCTACGAGCAGTACTTC; CDR3: CASSNAYEQYF; J: TRBJ2-7; D: NA; size: NA; V: TRBV19
DNA: TGTGCCTGGAGCGACGGGACAAGCAATCAGCCCCAGCATTTT; CDR3: CAWSDGTSNQPQHF; J: TRBJ1-5; D: NA; size: few; V: TRBV30
DNA: TGTGCCAGCAGTTTAGGGCTAGCGAGCAATGAGCAGTTCTTC; CDR3: CASSLGLASNEQFF; J: TRBJ2-1; D: NA; size: NA; V: TRBV12-3/TRBV12-4